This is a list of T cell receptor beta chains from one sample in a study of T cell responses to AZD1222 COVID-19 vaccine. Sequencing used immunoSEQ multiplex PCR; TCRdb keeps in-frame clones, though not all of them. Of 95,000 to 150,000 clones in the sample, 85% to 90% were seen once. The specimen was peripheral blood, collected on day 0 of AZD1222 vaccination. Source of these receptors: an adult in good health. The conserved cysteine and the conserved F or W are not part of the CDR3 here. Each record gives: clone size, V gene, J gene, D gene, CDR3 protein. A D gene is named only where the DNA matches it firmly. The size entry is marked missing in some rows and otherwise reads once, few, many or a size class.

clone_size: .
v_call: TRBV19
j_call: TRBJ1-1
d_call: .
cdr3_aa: ASSISAGGLNTEAF

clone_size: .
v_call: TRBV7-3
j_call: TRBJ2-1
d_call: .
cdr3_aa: ASSLVGGALSYNEQF

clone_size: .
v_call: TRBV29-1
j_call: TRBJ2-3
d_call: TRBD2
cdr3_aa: SVDGLAGSDTQY

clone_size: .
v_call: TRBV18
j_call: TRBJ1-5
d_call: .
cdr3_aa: ASSPGTGVNQPQH

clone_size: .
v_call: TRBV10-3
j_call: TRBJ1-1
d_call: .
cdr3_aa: AIREGGEAPEAF

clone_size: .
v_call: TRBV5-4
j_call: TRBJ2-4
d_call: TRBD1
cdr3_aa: ASSPGQVLAKNIQY

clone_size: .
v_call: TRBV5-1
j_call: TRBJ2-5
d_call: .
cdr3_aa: ASRSSPAGETQY

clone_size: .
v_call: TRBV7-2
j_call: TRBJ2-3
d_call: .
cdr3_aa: ASSVGSGFGTDTQY

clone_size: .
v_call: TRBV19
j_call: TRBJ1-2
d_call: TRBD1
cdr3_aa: ASSSYRDRVGYT

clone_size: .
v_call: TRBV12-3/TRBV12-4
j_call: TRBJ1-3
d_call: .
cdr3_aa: ATSKRTGNTIY

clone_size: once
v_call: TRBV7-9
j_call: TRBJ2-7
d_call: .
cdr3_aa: ASSSGGGEQY

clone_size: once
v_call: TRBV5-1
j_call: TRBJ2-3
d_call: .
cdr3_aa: ASSFNTDTQY

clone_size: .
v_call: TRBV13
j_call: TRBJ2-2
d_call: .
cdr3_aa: ASSSGRRGTGELF

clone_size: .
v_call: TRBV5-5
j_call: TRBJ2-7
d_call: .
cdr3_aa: ASSLLESSYEQY

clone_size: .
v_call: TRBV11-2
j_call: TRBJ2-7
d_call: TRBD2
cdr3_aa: ASSLARASGRIEQY

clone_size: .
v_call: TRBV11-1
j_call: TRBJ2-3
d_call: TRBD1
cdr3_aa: ASSRGQGATDTQY

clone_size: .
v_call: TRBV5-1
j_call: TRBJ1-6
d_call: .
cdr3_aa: ASSPMGPNFLGSPLH

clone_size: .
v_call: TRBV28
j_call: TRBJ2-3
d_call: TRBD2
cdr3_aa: ASSFPGGDTQY

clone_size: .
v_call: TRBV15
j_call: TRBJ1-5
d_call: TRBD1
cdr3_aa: ATSRATGGFYSNQPQH

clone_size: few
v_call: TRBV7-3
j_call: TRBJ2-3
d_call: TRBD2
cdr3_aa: ASSLRAGGPTDTQY

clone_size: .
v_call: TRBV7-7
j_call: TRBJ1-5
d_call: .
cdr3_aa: ASSWGPNQPQH

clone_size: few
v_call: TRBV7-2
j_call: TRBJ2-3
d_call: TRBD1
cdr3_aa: ASSADRAGTDTQY

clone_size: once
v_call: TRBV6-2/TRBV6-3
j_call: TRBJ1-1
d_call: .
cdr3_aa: ASSYEGHTEAF

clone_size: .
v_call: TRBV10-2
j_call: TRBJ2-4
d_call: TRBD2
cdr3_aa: ASSESRLAGGPLTKNIQY

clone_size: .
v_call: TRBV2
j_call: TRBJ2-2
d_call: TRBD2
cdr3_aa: ASRGLAGLTGELF

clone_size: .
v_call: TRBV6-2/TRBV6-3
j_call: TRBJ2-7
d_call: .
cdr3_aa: ASSLSGRQSYEQY

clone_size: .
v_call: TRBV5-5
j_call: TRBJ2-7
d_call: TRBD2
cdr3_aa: ASSSALAGGYSSYEQY